These 27 T cell receptor beta chains were sequenced from one sample in a study of blood T cell repertoires in COVID-19. Repertoires were generated with immunoSEQ multiplex PCR, while TCRdb's copy carries only in-frame clones and drops some. The top ten clones hold roughly 10% of a sample with around 87,000 clones, roughly three quarters of them seen once. The sample consisted of peripheral blood. Receptors originate from a woman aged 80 or older with acute or convalescent COVID-19.

Turning to this clone: Germline and junction disagree at one end, which may indicate a read error. The CDR3 bases are TGTGCCGGCAGTTACTACAGGGAACCTTTCTTT. Translated, it gives CAGSYYREPFF. The chain carries TRBV2 and TRBJ1-1; a possible D gene is TRBD1 (6 bases). CDR3 length equals 11 residues. Germline V gene lookup returns CDR1 SNHLY and CDR2 FYNNEI.

This clone occurred a few times. The J gene is TRBJ1-1, the V gene TRBV3-1 (or the pseudogene TRBV3-2); D gene ambiguous. Germline CDR1 LGHDT, CDR2 YNNKEL (reference sequence). The CDR3 sequence is 14 residues long. The ends were cut back, 5 bases at V and 4 bases at J, with 14 bases in the middle. CDR3 region: CASSGGRGGTEAFF. CDR3 bases: TGTGCCAGCAGCGGCGGGAGAGGCGGCACTGAAGCTTTCTTT.

The chain couples TRBV3-1 (or the pseudogene TRBV3-2) to TRBJ2-7; 7 bases align to TRBD2. The CDR3 is 13 amino acids. Trimming removed 8 bases from V and 5 bases from J; junction bases left unmatched: 9. Germline CDR1 is LGHDT and CDR2 is YNNKEL (reference sequence). The CDR3 DNA is TGTGCCAGCGCCTGGGGGGGAACGGACGAGCAGTACTTC. This sequence encodes CASAWGGTDEQYF.

The chain is built from TRBV18 and TRBJ1-6, with D tentatively TRBD1 (6 bases). Trimming removed 7 bases at V and 7 bases at J, with 11 bases between. This CDR3 contains 13 residues. CDR1 and CDR2 from the germline V gene are KGHSH and LQKENI. The CDR3 protein is CASLDSLNSPLHF. CDR3 DNA sequence: TGTGCCAGCTTGGACAGCCTGAATTCACCCCTCCACTTT.

CDR3 region: CASSLGSGGSYGYTF. Here the CDR3 DNA reads TGTGCCAGCAGCTTAGGGTCGGGGGGCAGCTATGGCTACACCTTC. The V gene is TRBV7-3, the J gene TRBJ1-2, with D maybe TRBD1 (6 bases). The germline V gene has CDR1 SGHTA and CDR2 FQGTGA. Trimming removed 2 bases from V and 4 bases from J, with 14 bases in between. The CDR3 is made up of 15 amino acids.

Written as DNA, the CDR3 is TGTGCCAGCCTTCCTGGGGGCGGGGAGACCCAGTACTTC. Translating gives CASLPGGGETQYF. This chain uses TRBV11-1 with TRBJ2-5; weak D call: TRBD1 (6 bases). CDR1 and CDR2 (germline): SGHAT, FQDESV (reference sequence). V lost 8 bases to trimming and J lost 5 bases, with 15 bases between them. The CDR3 spans 13 residues.

This chain joins TRBV2 and TRBJ1-5; a possible D gene is TRBD1 (6 bases). The CDR3 totals 15 residues. Trimming took off 6 bases at V and 6 bases at J, with 18 bases between the two ends. Germline-derived CDR1 and CDR2 are SNHLY and FYNNEI. CDR3 DNA: TGTGCCAGCAGGGACAGAGGCTCCGAGGGTCAGCCCCAGCATTTT. Its translation is CASRDRGSEGQPQHF.

V gene TRBV7-2 combines with J gene TRBJ2-2, with 7 bases matching TRBD1. From germline, CDR1 is SGHTA and CDR2 FQGNSA. The trim removed 5 bases at V and 6 bases at J, leaving 12 bases unmatched. CDR3 length: 16 residues. The CDR3, as DNA: TGTGCCAGCAGCCTAGACAGGGTTCCACATGCCGGGGAGCTGTTTTTT. Protein: CASSLDRVPHAGELFF.

The genes are TRBV18 and TRBJ1-3; TRBD1 aligns across 9 bases. With V trimmed by 6 bases and J by 4 bases, 10 bases remained unmatched. The CDR3 totals 16 residues. Germline V gene sequence: CDR1 KGHSH, CDR2 LQKENI. As DNA, the CDR3 is TGTGCCAGCTCTAAGAGGGGACAGGGATCCGGAAACACCATATATTTT. It yields the protein CASSKRGQGSGNTIYF.

The chain employs TRBV4-2 and TRBJ2-5, with a possible D match to TRBD2 (6 bases). Germline assignment: CDR1 LGHNA and CDR2 YNFKEQ. The CDR3 extends over 17 amino acids. Trimming stripped 0 bases from V and 2 bases from J, with 16 bases between. The CDR3 coding sequence is TGTGCCAGCAGCCAAGATAAGGGAGGCGGGTCTCAAGAGACCCAGTACTTC. Its protein product is CASSQDKGGGSQETQYF.

The CDR3 nucleotides read TGCGCCAGCAGCCAAGAGGTCAAAGGGGGCAACAACATTCAGTACTTC. The encoded protein is CASSQEVKGGNNIQYF. The chain combines TRBV4-3 with TRBJ2-4, with TRBD1 matching over 7 bases. The length of the CDR3 is 16 residues. Germline V lookup: CDR1 LGHNA, CDR2 YSLEER. V gave up 0 bases and J gave up 7 bases; unmatched junction bases: 9.

This chain joins TRBV14 and TRBJ2-2; D is ambiguous. From germline, CDR1 is SGHDN and CDR2 FVKESK. This CDR3 comprises 12 residues. V was cut by 8 bases and J by 4 bases, with 8 bases left in between. The CDR3 sequence is CASSPSTGELFF. CDR3 bases: TGTGCCAGCTCTCCTTCCACCGGGGAGCTGTTTTTT.

The chain joins TRBV29-1 to TRBJ1-2; 8 positions agree with TRBD1. CDR1 and CDR2 (germline): SQVTM, ANQGSEA. CDR3 length: 19 amino acids. V gave up 0 bases and J gave up 8 bases; unmatched junction bases: 23. The CDR3 nucleotides read TGCAGCGTTGAAGATCGAGGGGCGGGGACAGGAAGGGACCGGGCCGGCTACACCTTC. This gives the protein CSVEDRGAGTGRDRAGYTF.

The chain is built from TRBV19 and TRBJ2-7, with D possibly being TRBD2 (6 bases). Between the trimmed V and J ends, which lost 4 bases and 6 bases, there was a span of 13 bases. Germline-derived CDR1 and CDR2 are LNHDA and SQIVND (reference sequence). CDR3 size: 13 residues. The CDR3 bases are TGTGCCAGTAGTACCCAGACTAGATCCGAGCAGTACTTC. This sequence encodes CASSTQTRSEQYF.

A single count supports this clone. The chain recombines TRBV29-1 with TRBJ1-1, with D tentatively TRBD1 (5 bases). Trimming left V 5 bases short and J 1 base short, with 14 bases between. Germline loops: CDR1 SQVTM, CDR2 ANQGSEA. The CDR3 has 14 residues. Here the CDR3 DNA reads TGCAGCGTTTGGGAAGGGGCCACGAACACTGAAGCTTTCTTT. Protein product: CSVWEGATNTEAFF.

The chain recombines TRBV6-5 with TRBJ1-1; D not resolved. The CDR3 has 13 amino acids. Deletions cut 10 bases from V and 1 base from J, with 13 bases between. Germline CDR1 and CDR2: MNHEY and SVGAGI. The CDR3 spells CATNPTRNTEAFF. The CDR3, as DNA: TGTGCCACCAATCCTACGCGGAACACTGAAGCTTTCTTT.

This clone was counted only a few times. This sequence joins TRBV5-1 and TRBJ2-1, with 10 bases that match TRBD2. Losses at the gene ends were 4 bases for V and 7 bases for J; bases not matched to a gene: 14. CDR3 length: 17 residues. Germline-derived CDR1 and CDR2 are SGHRS and YFSETQ. The CDR3 region is CASSTGILAGVWNEQFF. The CDR3 bases are TGCGCCAGCAGCACTGGGATCCTAGCGGGAGTTTGGAATGAGCAGTTCTTC.

The V gene is TRBV9, the J gene TRBJ2-3; tentative D call: TRBD2 (6 bases). Trimming removed 3 bases at V and 5 bases at J, with 19 bases between. This CDR3 contains 16 residues. Per germline, CDR1 SGDLS and CDR2 YYNGEE. This chain's CDR3 is CASSGTVAERGDTQYF. The DNA for the CDR3 is TGTGCCAGCAGCGGAACCGTAGCGGAGAGGGGAGATACGCAGTATTTT.

This CDR3 is CASSPDSSNSPLHF. The CDR3 coding sequence is TGTGCCAGCAGCCCGGACAGCTCTAATTCACCCCTCCACTTT. The chain has TRBV7-9 and TRBJ1-6, with TRBD1 as a possible D gene (6 bases). Trimming took off 5 bases at V and 6 bases at J, with 11 bases between the two ends. The CDR3 is 14 residues long. From germline, CDR1 is SEHNR and CDR2 FQNEAQ (reference sequence).

This clone came up a few times. The chain carries TRBV12-3 or TRBV12-4 and TRBJ2-1; 9 bases align to TRBD1. V was pared by 6 bases and J by 7 bases, with 4 bases of the junction left unmatched. The CDR3 consists of 13 residues. The CDR3 protein is CASSPDRGNEQFF. DNA of the CDR3: TGTGCCAGCAGCCCCGACAGGGGGAATGAGCAGTTCTTC.

The rearrangement joins TRBV30 to TRBJ2-7; tentative D call: TRBD2 (5 bases). The CDR3 has 12 residues. Germline loops: CDR1 GTSNPN, CDR2 SVGIG (reference sequence). Trimming took off 0 bases at V and 4 bases at J, with 7 bases between the two ends. CDR3 nucleotides: TGTGCCTGGAGTGTACTAGGATACGAGCAGTACTTC. It is translated as CAWSVLGYEQYF. Full variable domain (outside the CDR3, taken from reference TRBV30 and TRBJ2-7): SQTIHQWPATLVQPVGSPLSLECTVEGTSNPNLYWYRQAAGRGLQLLFYSVGIGQISSEVPQNLSASRPQDRQFILSSKKLLLSDSGFYLCAWSVLGYEQYFGPGTRLTVT.

The chain couples TRBV6-5 to TRBJ2-1, with D possibly being TRBD2 (6 bases). Germline loops: CDR1 MNHEY, CDR2 SVGAGI. The length of the CDR3 is 13 residues. The V end was cut by 6 bases, the J end by 5 bases, with 11 bases between. The DNA of the CDR3 is TGTGCCAGCAGGAAAGGACTAAACAATGAGCAGTTCTTC. Its translation: CASRKGLNNEQFF.

The chain is built from TRBV7-9 and TRBJ2-5; a weak D match, TRBD2 (5 bases). Trimming stripped 5 bases from V and 7 bases from J, with 14 bases between. In germline, CDR1 is SEHNR, CDR2 FQNEAQ (reference sequence). The CDR3 consists of 13 residues. The CDR3 reads CASSIVPAGTQYF. The DNA for the CDR3 is TGTGCCAGCAGCATAGTCCCTGCGGGGACCCAGTACTTC.

This clone was picked up a small number of times. This chain uses TRBV20-1 with TRBJ1-3; D remains ambiguous. V was pared by 6 bases and J by 8 bases, with 11 bases between. Germline lookup yields CDR1 DFQATT and CDR2 SNEGSKA (reference sequence). The CDR3 covers 11 residues. CDR3 nucleotides: TGCAGTGCCGAGTTCGCGGACACCATATATTTT. As protein: CSAEFADTIYF.

The V gene is TRBV18, the J gene TRBJ1-1; TRBD1 matches 9 bases. The length of the CDR3 is 14 residues. The junction had 5 bases not matched to a gene; V was cut back by 3 bases and J by 6 bases. Germline CDR1 reads KGHSH; CDR2 reads LQKENI. DNA for the CDR3: TGTGCCAGCTCACCGACAGGGGGTGAGGCTGAAGCTTTCTTT. This encodes CASSPTGGEAEAFF.

This clone has at least ten counts. The V call is TRBV7-2, the J call TRBJ1-1; 9 bases agree with TRBD1. Germline V CDR1 and CDR2: SGHTA, FQGNSA. V lost 1 base, J lost 3 bases, and 9 bases stayed unmatched. The CDR3 extends over 17 amino acids. The CDR3 spells CASSLEAPQGAYTEAFF. DNA for the CDR3: TGTGCCAGCAGCTTAGAAGCTCCACAGGGGGCTTACACTGAAGCTTTCTTT.

V gene TRBV5-1 combines with J gene TRBJ2-2; 12 bases agree with TRBD1. Losses at the gene ends were 4 bases for V and 6 bases for J; bases not matched to a gene: 4. This CDR3 is 15 amino acids long. Germline V gene lookup returns CDR1 SGHRS and CDR2 YFSETQ. This CDR3 reads CASSPGTGGSGELFF. In nucleotides, the CDR3 is TGCGCCAGCAGCCCCGGGACAGGGGGCTCCGGGGAGCTGTTTTTT. The full variable domain, its missing parts supplied by reference TRBV5-1 and TRBJ2-2, is KAGVTQTPRYLIKTRGQQVTLSCSPISGHRSVSWYQQTPGQGLQFLFEYFSETQRNKGNFPGRFSGRQFSNSRSEMNVSTLELGDSALYLCASSPGTGGSGELFFGEGSRLTVL.